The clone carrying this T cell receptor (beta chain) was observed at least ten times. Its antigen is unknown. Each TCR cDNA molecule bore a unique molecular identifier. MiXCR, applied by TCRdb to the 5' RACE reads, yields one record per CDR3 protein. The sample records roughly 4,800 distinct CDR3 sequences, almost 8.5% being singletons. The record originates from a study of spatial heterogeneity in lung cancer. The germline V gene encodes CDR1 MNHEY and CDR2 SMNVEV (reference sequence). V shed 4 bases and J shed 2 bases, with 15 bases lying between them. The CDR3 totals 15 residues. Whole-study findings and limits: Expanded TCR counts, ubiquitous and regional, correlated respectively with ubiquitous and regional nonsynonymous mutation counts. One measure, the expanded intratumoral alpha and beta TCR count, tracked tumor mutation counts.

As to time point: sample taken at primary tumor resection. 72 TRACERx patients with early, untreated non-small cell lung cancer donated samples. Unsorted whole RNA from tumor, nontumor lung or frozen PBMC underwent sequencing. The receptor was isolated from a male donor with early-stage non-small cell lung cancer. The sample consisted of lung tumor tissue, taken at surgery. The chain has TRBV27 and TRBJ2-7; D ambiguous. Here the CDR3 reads CASSSFFTSAYEQYF. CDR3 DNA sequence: TGTGCCAGCAGTTCCTTCTTTACTTCCGCCTACGAGCAGTACTTC.